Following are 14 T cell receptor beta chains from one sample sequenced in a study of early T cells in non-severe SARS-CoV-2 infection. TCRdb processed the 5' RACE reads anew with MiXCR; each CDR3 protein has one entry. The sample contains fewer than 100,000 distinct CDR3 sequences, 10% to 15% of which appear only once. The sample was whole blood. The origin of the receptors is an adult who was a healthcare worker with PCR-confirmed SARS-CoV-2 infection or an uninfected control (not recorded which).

CDR3 coding DNA: TGTGCCAGCATCCACCGGGCCCTTGGGGACTATGGCTACACCTTC. Amino acid sequence: CASIHRALGDYGYTF. V gene TRBV28 combines with J gene TRBJ1-2; D is uncertain. The germline CDR1 and CDR2 sequences are MDHEN and SYDVKM. The CDR3 has 15 amino acids. Trimming took off 7 bases at V and 3 bases at J, with 18 bases between the two ends.

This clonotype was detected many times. The CDR3 is CASSYERLAGATLYNEQFF. The CDR3 DNA reads TGTGCCAGCAGTTACGAGAGACTAGCGGGAGCCACCCTCTACAATGAGCAGTTCTTC. The chain joins TRBV6-2 or TRBV6-3 to TRBJ2-1; 12 bases match TRBD2. With 2 bases clipped from V and 3 bases from J, the junction kept 11 bases outside the gene matches. CDR3 size: 19 residues. Germline loops: CDR1 MNHEY, CDR2 SVGEGT.

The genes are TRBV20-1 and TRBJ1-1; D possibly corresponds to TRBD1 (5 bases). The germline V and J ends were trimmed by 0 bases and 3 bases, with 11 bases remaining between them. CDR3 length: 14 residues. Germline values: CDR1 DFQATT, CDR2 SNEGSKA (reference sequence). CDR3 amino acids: CSARDPGAHTEAFF. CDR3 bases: TGCAGTGCTAGAGATCCCGGGGCTCACACTGAAGCTTTCTTT.

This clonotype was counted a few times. CDR3 in DNA: TGTGCCAGCAGTGCATCCCTTCCGGGGGATACGCAGTATTTT. This codes for CASSASLPGDTQYF. V gene TRBV2 combines with J gene TRBJ2-3, with TRBD2 as a possible D gene (5 bases). V lost 4 bases, J lost 6 bases, and 14 bases lay in between. The CDR3 is 14 amino acids. Germline CDR1 SNHLY, CDR2 FYNNEI.

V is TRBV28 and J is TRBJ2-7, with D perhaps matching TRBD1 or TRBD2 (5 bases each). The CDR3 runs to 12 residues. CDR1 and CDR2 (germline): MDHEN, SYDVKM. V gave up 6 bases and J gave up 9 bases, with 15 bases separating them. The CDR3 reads CASRTGTPGQYF. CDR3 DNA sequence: TGTGCCAGCAGGACCGGGACCCCTGGGCAGTACTTC.

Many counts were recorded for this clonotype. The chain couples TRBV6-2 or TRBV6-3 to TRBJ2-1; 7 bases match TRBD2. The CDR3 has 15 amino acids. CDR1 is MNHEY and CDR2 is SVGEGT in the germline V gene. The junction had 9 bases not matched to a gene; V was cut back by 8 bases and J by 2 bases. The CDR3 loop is CASGYSGAPYNEQFF. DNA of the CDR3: TGTGCCAGCGGCTACAGCGGGGCCCCCTACAATGAGCAGTTCTTC.

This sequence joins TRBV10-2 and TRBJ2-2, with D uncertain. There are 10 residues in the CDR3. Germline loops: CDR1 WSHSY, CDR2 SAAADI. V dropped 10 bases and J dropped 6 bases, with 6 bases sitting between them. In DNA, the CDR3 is TGCGCCACCGCTTCCGGGGAGCTGTTTTTT. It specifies CATASGELFF.

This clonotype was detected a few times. The CDR3 nucleotides are TGCAGTGCTAGAGATCTCCGACTGGGGACCTACAATGAGCAGTTCTTC. This codes for CSARDLRLGTYNEQFF. J is TRBJ2-1 and V is TRBV20-1; D is undetermined. The CDR3 runs to 16 residues. Germline V CDR1 and CDR2: DFQATT, SNEGSKA (reference sequence). Trimming pared 0 bases from V and 2 bases from J, leaving 14 bases between.

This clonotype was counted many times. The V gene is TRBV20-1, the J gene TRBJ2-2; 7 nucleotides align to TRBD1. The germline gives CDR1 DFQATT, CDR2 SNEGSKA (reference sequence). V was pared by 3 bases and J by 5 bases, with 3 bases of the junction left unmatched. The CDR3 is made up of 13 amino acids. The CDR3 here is CSASQGVTGELFF. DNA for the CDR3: TGCAGTGCTAGCCAGGGGGTGACCGGGGAGCTGTTTTTT.

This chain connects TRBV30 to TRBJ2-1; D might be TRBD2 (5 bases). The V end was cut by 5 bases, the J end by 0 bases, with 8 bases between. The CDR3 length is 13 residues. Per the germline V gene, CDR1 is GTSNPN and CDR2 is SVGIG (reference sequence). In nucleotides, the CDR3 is TGTGCCTGGTCCGGGGTCTCCTACAATGAGCAGTTCTTC. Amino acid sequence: CAWSGVSYNEQFF. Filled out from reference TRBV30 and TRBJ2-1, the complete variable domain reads SQTIHQWPATLVQPVGSPLSLECTVEGTSNPNLYWYRQAAGRGLQLLFYSVGIGQISSEVPQNLSASRPQDRQFILSSKKLLLSDSGFYLCAWSGVSYNEQFFGPGTRLTVL.

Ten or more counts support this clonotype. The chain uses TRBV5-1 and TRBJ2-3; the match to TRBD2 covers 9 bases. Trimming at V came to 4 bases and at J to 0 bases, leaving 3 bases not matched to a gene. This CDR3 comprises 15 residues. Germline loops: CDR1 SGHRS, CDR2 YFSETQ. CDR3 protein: CASSISGRSTDTQYF. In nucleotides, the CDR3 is TGCGCCAGCAGCATTAGCGGGAGAAGCACAGATACGCAGTATTTT.

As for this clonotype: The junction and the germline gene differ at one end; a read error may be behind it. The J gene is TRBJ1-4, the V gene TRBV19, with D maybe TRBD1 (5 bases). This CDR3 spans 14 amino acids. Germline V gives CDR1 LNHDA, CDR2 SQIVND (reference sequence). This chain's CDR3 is CASSASLWPDNRVF. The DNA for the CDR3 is TGTGCCAGTAGTGCCAGCCTCTGGCCGGACAACCGCGTTTTT.

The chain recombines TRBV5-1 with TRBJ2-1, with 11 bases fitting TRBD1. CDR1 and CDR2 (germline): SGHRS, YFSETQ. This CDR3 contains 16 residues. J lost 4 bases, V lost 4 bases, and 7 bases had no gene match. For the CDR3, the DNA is TGCGCCAGCAGCCAAAGGACAGGGGGCGCTTACAATGAGCAGTTCTTC. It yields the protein CASSQRTGGAYNEQFF.

This CDR3 reads CASSSQGETTYNEQFF. The CDR3 bases are TGTGCCAGCAGCTCGCAGGGGGAGACAACCTACAATGAGCAGTTCTTC. The rearrangement joins TRBV11-2 to TRBJ2-1; 7 positions match TRBD1. Germline assignment: CDR1 SGHAT and CDR2 FQNNGV. Trimming took 4 bases from V and 2 from J; bases not matched to a gene: 8. This CDR3 is built from 16 residues.